This is a list of T cell receptor beta chains from one sample in a study of blood T cells in healthy people across ages. MiXCR, applied by TCRdb to the 5' RACE reads, yields one record per CDR3 protein. The sample lists some 1.4 million distinct CDR3 sequences; approximately 38% were seen once. Material for sequencing was blood. All receptors derive from a woman between 18 and 29 years old in good health. Both conserved end residues are part of each CDR3. The D gene is left open where the match is weak. Expanded clones are given a class, and other clones once, few, many or no size at all.

cdr3_aa: CASSSTRFGNIQYF
cdr3_nt: TGTGCCAGCAGCTCGACAAGGTTCGGGAACATTCAGTACTTC
j_call: TRBJ2-4
v_call: TRBV7-8
clone_size: .
d_call: .
cdr3_length: 14

cdr3_aa: CASSLEYGLAGYTDTQYF
cdr3_nt: TGTGCCAGCAGTTTGGAGTACGGTCTAGCGGGGTACACAGATACGCAGTATTTT
j_call: TRBJ2-3
v_call: TRBV28
clone_size: .
d_call: TRBD2
cdr3_length: 18

cdr3_aa: CASSYGTSGGAYEQFF
cdr3_nt: TGTGCCAGCAGTTACGGAACTAGCGGGGGGGCTTATGAGCAGTTCTTC
j_call: TRBJ2-1
v_call: TRBV6-5
clone_size: few
d_call: TRBD2
cdr3_length: 16

cdr3_aa: CASSRTGTGRAYNEQFF
cdr3_nt: TGCGCCAGCAGCAGAACCGGGACAGGCCGCGCCTACAATGAGCAGTTCTTC
j_call: TRBJ2-1
v_call: TRBV5-1
clone_size: many
d_call: TRBD1
cdr3_length: 17

cdr3_aa: CATSDFNRLPHEQYF
cdr3_nt: TGTGCCACCAGTGATTTTAATAGACTGCCCCACGAGCAGTACTTC
j_call: TRBJ2-7
v_call: TRBV24-1
clone_size: .
d_call: .
cdr3_length: 15

cdr3_aa: CASSGTGLNEQFF
cdr3_nt: TGTGCCAGCAGCGGGACAGGATTAAATGAGCAGTTCTTC
j_call: TRBJ2-1
v_call: TRBV16
clone_size: many
d_call: TRBD1
cdr3_length: 13

cdr3_aa: CASSFLTGHRTYEQYF
cdr3_nt: TGTGCCAGCAGTTTCTTGACGGGACACCGTACCTACGAGCAGTACTTC
j_call: TRBJ2-7
v_call: TRBV12-3/TRBV12-4
clone_size: few
d_call: .
cdr3_length: 16

cdr3_aa: CASSHYTDTQYF
cdr3_nt: TGTGCCAGCAGCCACTACACAGATACGCAGTATTTT
j_call: TRBJ2-3
v_call: TRBV7-2
clone_size: many
d_call: .
cdr3_length: 12

cdr3_aa: CASSQERAYEQYF
cdr3_nt: TGCGCCAGCAGCCAAGAGCGGGCCTACGAGCAGTACTTC
j_call: TRBJ2-7
v_call: TRBV4-1
clone_size: many
d_call: .
cdr3_length: 13

cdr3_aa: CASSPGLVRETQYF
cdr3_nt: TGTGCCAGCAGCCCGGGACTAGTTAGGGAGACCCAGTACTTC
j_call: TRBJ2-5
v_call: TRBV11-2
clone_size: .
d_call: TRBD2
cdr3_length: 14

cdr3_aa: CASRISSGGSFSGANVLTF
cdr3_nt: TGTGCCAGCAGGATAAGTTCAGGGGGCTCCTTCTCTGGGGCCAACGTCCTGACTTTC
j_call: TRBJ2-6
v_call: TRBV7-2
clone_size: few
d_call: TRBD1
cdr3_length: 19

cdr3_aa: CASSAQAGGLLGEQYF
cdr3_nt: TGTGCCAGCAGCGCCCAAGCGGGAGGGTTGCTGGGCGAGCAGTACTTC
j_call: TRBJ2-7
v_call: TRBV9
clone_size: .
d_call: TRBD2
cdr3_length: 16

cdr3_aa: CASSFLTSGRSGTQYF
cdr3_nt: TGTGCCAGCAGTTTCCTTACTAGCGGGAGGTCCGGTACGCAGTATTTT
j_call: TRBJ2-3
v_call: TRBV28
clone_size: .
d_call: TRBD2
cdr3_length: 16

cdr3_aa: CASSERLDRGHEQYF
cdr3_nt: TGTGCCAGCAGTGAACGCCTGGACAGGGGCCACGAGCAGTACTTC
j_call: TRBJ2-7
v_call: TRBV2
clone_size: .
d_call: TRBD1
cdr3_length: 15

cdr3_aa: CSARRELTYEQYF
cdr3_nt: TGCAGTGCTAGGAGGGAGCTTACCTACGAGCAGTACTTC
j_call: TRBJ2-7
v_call: TRBV20-1
clone_size: .
d_call: .
cdr3_length: 13

cdr3_aa: CASSLSWGRYEQFF
cdr3_nt: TGTGCCAGCAGCTTGTCTTGGGGGAGGTATGAGCAGTTCTTC
j_call: TRBJ2-1
v_call: TRBV5-6
clone_size: .
d_call: .
cdr3_length: 14

cdr3_aa: CATSDLVGRPQHF
cdr3_nt: TGTGCCACCAGTGATCTAGTGGGCCGGCCCCAGCATTTT
j_call: TRBJ1-5
v_call: TRBV24-1
clone_size: .
d_call: .
cdr3_length: 13

cdr3_aa: CASSADRENTEAFF
cdr3_nt: TGTGCCAGCAGCGCTGACAGGGAGAACACTGAAGCTTTCTTT
j_call: TRBJ1-1
v_call: TRBV9
clone_size: .
d_call: TRBD1
cdr3_length: 14

cdr3_aa: CASSWDSDQPQHF
cdr3_nt: TGTGCCAGCAGCTGGGACAGTGATCAGCCCCAGCATTTT
j_call: TRBJ1-5
v_call: TRBV7-9
clone_size: few
d_call: TRBD1
cdr3_length: 13

cdr3_aa: CASSLSRRYGYTF
cdr3_nt: TGTGCCAGCAGCTTGAGCCGGAGGTATGGCTACACCTTC
j_call: TRBJ1-2
v_call: TRBV6-2/TRBV6-3
clone_size: .
d_call: .
cdr3_length: 13

cdr3_aa: CASSWSTAGASDTQYF
cdr3_nt: TGTGCCAGCAGTTGGAGTACGGCCGGGGCGTCAGATACGCAGTATTTT
j_call: TRBJ2-3
v_call: TRBV27
clone_size: few
d_call: .
cdr3_length: 16

cdr3_aa: CSAGDRENIQYF
cdr3_nt: TGCAGTGCGGGGGACAGGGAAAACATTCAGTACTTC
j_call: TRBJ2-4
v_call: TRBV20-1
clone_size: .
d_call: TRBD1
cdr3_length: 12

cdr3_aa: CATSDTGQQETQYF
cdr3_nt: TGTGCCACCAGTGATACAGGGCAACAAGAGACCCAGTACTTC
j_call: TRBJ2-5
v_call: TRBV24-1
clone_size: many
d_call: .
cdr3_length: 14

cdr3_aa: CASSLGAGGYTYEQYF
cdr3_nt: TGTGCCAGCAGCTTAGGGGCGGGAGGGTATACCTACGAGCAGTACTTC
j_call: TRBJ2-7
v_call: TRBV7-6
clone_size: .
d_call: TRBD2
cdr3_length: 16

cdr3_aa: CASSPSGTQHEQFF
cdr3_nt: TGTGCCAGCAGCCCCTCCGGGACCCAGCATGAGCAGTTCTTC
j_call: TRBJ2-1
v_call: TRBV12-3/TRBV12-4
clone_size: once
d_call: .
cdr3_length: 14

cdr3_aa: CSARLARSGETQYF
cdr3_nt: TGCAGTGCTAGGCTAGCCAGGAGTGGGGAGACCCAGTACTTC
j_call: TRBJ2-5
v_call: TRBV20-1
clone_size: few
d_call: .
cdr3_length: 14

cdr3_aa: CASSELRPGRYSPLHF
cdr3_nt: TGCGCCAGCAGTGAATTGAGGCCAGGGCGGTACTCACCCCTCCACTTT
j_call: TRBJ1-6
v_call: TRBV10-1
clone_size: .
d_call: .
cdr3_length: 16

cdr3_aa: CASSYSGGPNEQFF
cdr3_nt: TGTGCCAGCAGTTATAGCGGGGGGCCCAATGAGCAGTTCTTC
j_call: TRBJ2-1
v_call: TRBV6-5
clone_size: .
d_call: TRBD2
cdr3_length: 14

cdr3_aa: CASSSPARGTSGANVLTF
cdr3_nt: TGTGCCAGCAGTTCCCCGGCCAGGGGTACATCTGGGGCCAACGTCCTGACTTTC
j_call: TRBJ2-6
v_call: TRBV27
clone_size: .
d_call: .
cdr3_length: 18

cdr3_aa: CASSQDRRPDTQYF
cdr3_nt: TGTGCCAGCAGCCAAGATCGAAGGCCAGATACGCAGTATTTT
j_call: TRBJ2-3
v_call: TRBV4-2
clone_size: few
d_call: .
cdr3_length: 14

cdr3_aa: CASSLVIRPTDTQYF
cdr3_nt: TGTGCCAGCAGCTTAGTGATCAGACCCACAGATACGCAGTATTTT
j_call: TRBJ2-3
v_call: TRBV11-2
clone_size: few
d_call: .
cdr3_length: 15

cdr3_aa: CATTTGRGSYEQYF
cdr3_nt: TGTGCCACAACAACCGGTAGGGGCTCTTACGAGCAGTACTTC
j_call: TRBJ2-7
v_call: TRBV28
clone_size: .
d_call: .
cdr3_length: 14

cdr3_aa: CASSGTASSTDTQYF
cdr3_nt: TGTGCCAGCAGTGGAACGGCTTCTAGCACAGATACGCAGTATTTT
j_call: TRBJ2-3
v_call: TRBV2
clone_size: few
d_call: .
cdr3_length: 15

cdr3_aa: CASKGLAASTDTQYF
cdr3_nt: TGTGCCAGCAAGGGACTAGCGGCCTCCACAGATACGCAGTATTTT
j_call: TRBJ2-3
v_call: TRBV2
clone_size: .
d_call: TRBD2
cdr3_length: 15

cdr3_aa: CSARPTSGGGYEQYF
cdr3_nt: TGCAGTGCTCGACCAACTAGCGGGGGTGGCTACGAGCAGTACTTC
j_call: TRBJ2-7
v_call: TRBV20-1
clone_size: .
d_call: TRBD2
cdr3_length: 15

cdr3_aa: CSARNPSGSYEQYF
cdr3_nt: TGCAGTGCTAGAAACCCTAGCGGGAGCTACGAGCAGTACTTC
j_call: TRBJ2-7
v_call: TRBV20-1
clone_size: .
d_call: TRBD2
cdr3_length: 14

cdr3_aa: CSATPPLSGGFYEQYF
cdr3_nt: TGCAGTGCTACCCCGCCCCTCAGCGGGGGTTTCTACGAGCAGTACTTC
j_call: TRBJ2-7
v_call: TRBV20-1
clone_size: many
d_call: TRBD2
cdr3_length: 16

cdr3_aa: CASSWGIGETQYF
cdr3_nt: TGCGCCAGCAGCTGGGGGATAGGAGAGACCCAGTACTTC
j_call: TRBJ2-5
v_call: TRBV5-1
clone_size: many
d_call: .
cdr3_length: 13

cdr3_aa: CATQSDDSYGYTF
cdr3_nt: TGTGCCACCCAGTCCGATGACAGCTATGGCTACACCTTC
j_call: TRBJ1-2
v_call: TRBV6-5
clone_size: few
d_call: .
cdr3_length: 13

cdr3_aa: CAISGLVAYNEQFF
cdr3_nt: TGTGCCATCAGCGGACTAGTTGCCTACAATGAGCAGTTCTTC
j_call: TRBJ2-1
v_call: TRBV10-3
clone_size: .
d_call: TRBD2
cdr3_length: 14

cdr3_aa: CASTTDSATNEKLFF
cdr3_nt: TGTGCCAGCACCACGGACAGTGCAACTAATGAAAAACTGTTTTTT
j_call: TRBJ1-4
v_call: TRBV28
clone_size: .
d_call: .
cdr3_length: 15

cdr3_aa: CAIRPGLAAETQYF
cdr3_nt: TGTGCCATAAGACCGGGACTAGCGGCAGAGACCCAGTACTTC
j_call: TRBJ2-5
v_call: TRBV10-3
clone_size: few
d_call: TRBD2
cdr3_length: 14

cdr3_aa: CATSRQGSSYNEQFF
cdr3_nt: TGTGCCACCAGCCGACAGGGGTCCTCCTACAATGAGCAGTTCTTC
j_call: TRBJ2-1
v_call: TRBV15
clone_size: .
d_call: TRBD1
cdr3_length: 15

cdr3_aa: CASSEASSGNTIYF
cdr3_nt: TGTGCCAGCAGTGAAGCCAGCTCTGGAAACACCATATATTTT
j_call: TRBJ1-3
v_call: TRBV6-1
clone_size: .
d_call: .
cdr3_length: 14

cdr3_aa: CASSLIVGTEAFF
cdr3_nt: TGTGCCAGCAGCTTGATCGTGGGCACTGAAGCTTTCTTT
j_call: TRBJ1-1
v_call: TRBV12-3/TRBV12-4
clone_size: .
d_call: .
cdr3_length: 13

cdr3_aa: CASWPGAGYGYTF
cdr3_nt: TGTGCCAGCTGGCCAGGGGCAGGCTATGGCTACACCTTC
j_call: TRBJ1-2
v_call: TRBV27
clone_size: .
d_call: .
cdr3_length: 13

cdr3_aa: CSAPRLAEAFF
cdr3_nt: TGCAGTGCCCCTCGGTTAGCTGAAGCTTTCTTT
j_call: TRBJ1-1
v_call: TRBV20-1
clone_size: few
d_call: .
cdr3_length: 11

cdr3_aa: CASSYSQGAYYEQYF
cdr3_nt: TGTGCCAGCAGTTACTCTCAGGGGGCGTACTACGAGCAGTACTTC
j_call: TRBJ2-7
v_call: TRBV6-5
clone_size: .
d_call: TRBD1
cdr3_length: 15

cdr3_aa: CAIKAGLAGLSHEQFF
cdr3_nt: TGTGCCATCAAAGCAGGACTAGCGGGTTTAAGCCATGAGCAGTTCTTC
j_call: TRBJ2-1
v_call: TRBV10-3
clone_size: .
d_call: TRBD2
cdr3_length: 16

cdr3_aa: CASSQGRAGYGYTF
cdr3_nt: TGTGCCAGCAGCCAAGGGAGGGCGGGCTATGGCTACACCTTC
j_call: TRBJ1-2
v_call: TRBV3-1
clone_size: .
d_call: .
cdr3_length: 14

cdr3_aa: CASTHPPEGVAADTQYF
cdr3_nt: TGTGCCAGCACTCATCCCCCGGAGGGAGTGGCAGCAGATACGCAGTATTTT
j_call: TRBJ2-3
v_call: TRBV12-3/TRBV12-4
clone_size: .
d_call: .
cdr3_length: 17